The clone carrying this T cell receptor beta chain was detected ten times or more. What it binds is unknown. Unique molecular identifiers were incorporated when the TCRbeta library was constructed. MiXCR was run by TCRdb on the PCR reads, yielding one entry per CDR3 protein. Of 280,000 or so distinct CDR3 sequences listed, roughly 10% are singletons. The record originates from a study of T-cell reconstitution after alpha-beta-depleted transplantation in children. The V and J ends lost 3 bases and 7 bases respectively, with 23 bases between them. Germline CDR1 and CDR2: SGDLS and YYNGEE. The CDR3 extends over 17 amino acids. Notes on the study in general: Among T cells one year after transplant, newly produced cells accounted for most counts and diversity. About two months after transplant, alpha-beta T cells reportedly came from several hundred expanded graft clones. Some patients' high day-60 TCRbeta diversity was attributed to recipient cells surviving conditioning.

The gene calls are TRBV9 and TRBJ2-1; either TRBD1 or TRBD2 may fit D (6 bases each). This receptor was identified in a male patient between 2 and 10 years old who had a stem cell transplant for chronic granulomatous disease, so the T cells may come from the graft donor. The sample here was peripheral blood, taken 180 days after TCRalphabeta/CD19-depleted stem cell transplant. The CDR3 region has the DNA TGTGCCAGCAGCGCGACCGCGCCGTTGGGGGGCGAGAATGAGCAGTTCTTC. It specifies CASSATAPLGGENEQFF.